The rows below give T cell receptor beta chains drawn from one sample of a study of breast tumors, draining lymph nodes, adjacent tissues. TCRdb called the multiplex PCR reads again in MiXCR, with one record for every CDR3 protein. The table shows about 170,000 distinct CDR3 sequences, with 33% occurring only once. What was sequenced was axillary lymph node tissue. The receptor source for this set is a female donor with breast cancer. Some clones in this sample may be carry-over from other donors' samples. Both conserved end residues are part of each CDR3. The order of the fields is D gene, V gene, clone size, J gene, CDR3 protein, CDR3 DNA. D genes are given only for firm matches. Not all rows give a size; the values are once, few, many and, for expanded clones, a class.

-,TRBV7-3,many,TRBJ2-7,CASSLNPGREQYF,TGTGCCAGCAGCTTAAATCCTGGTAGGGAGCAGTACTTC
TRBD1,TRBV7-9,-,TRBJ1-2,CASSLGVQGGFKGYTF,TGTGCCAGCAGCTTAGGGGTGCAGGGGGGATTTAAAGGCTACACCTTC
TRBD2,TRBV20-1,-,TRBJ2-5,CSATHPLLAVGGGTQYF,TGCAGTGCCACCCATCCTCTTCTAGCGGTCGGGGGTGGGACCCAGTACTTC
-,TRBV4-1,many,TRBJ2-1,CASSQDLEQFF,TGCGCCAGCAGCCAAGATTTGGAGCAGTTCTTC
-,TRBV2,medium-sized,TRBJ1-6,CASRESGRLSPLHF,TGTGCCAGCAGGGAATCGGGACGGCTTTCACCCCTCCACTTT
TRBD1,TRBV4-1,-,TRBJ2-2,CASSRLTGGIDTGELFF,TGCGCCAGCAGCCGACTAACAGGGGGAATAGACACCGGGGAGCTGTTTTTT
-,TRBV20-1,-,TRBJ2-7,CSARSVEAYEQYF,TGCAGTGCTAGATCCGTGGAGGCCTACGAGCAGTACTTC
TRBD1,TRBV27,many,TRBJ2-7,CASSLTGQGAKYEQYF,TGTGCCAGCAGTCTTACGGGACAGGGGGCCAAGTACGAGCAGTACTTC
TRBD2,TRBV7-9,-,TRBJ2-7,CASSPGTSVGYEQYF,TGTGCCAGCAGCCCCGGGACTAGCGTAGGGTACGAGCAGTACTTC
TRBD1,TRBV2,many,TRBJ2-2,CASRTGNTGELFF,TGTGCCAGTAGGACAGGGAACACCGGGGAGCTGTTTTTT
TRBD2,TRBV20-1,-,TRBJ2-1,CSGSGRDNGQFF,TGCAGTGGAAGCGGGAGGGACAATGGGCAGTTCTTC
-,TRBV7-2,-,TRBJ2-6,CASSQEKGSGANVLTF,TGTGCCAGCAGCCAAGAGAAGGGCTCTGGGGCCAACGTCCTGACTTTC
-,TRBV30,many,TRBJ1-3,CAWRGRQVSTIYF,TGTGCCTGGAGGGGAAGACAGGTTTCCACCATATATTTT
TRBD1,TRBV27,few,TRBJ2-1,CASSSGTAFYNEQFF,TGTGCCAGCAGTTCCGGGACAGCATTCTACAATGAGCAGTTCTTC
TRBD1,TRBV28,few,TRBJ2-3,CASSRQGPDTQYF,TGTGCCAGCAGTAGACAGGGCCCAGATACGCAGTATTTT
TRBD1,TRBV19,-,TRBJ1-6,CASSIGTGVNNSPLHF,TGTGCCAGTAGTATAGGGACAGGGGTCAATAATTCACCCCTCCACTTT
-,TRBV20-1,-,TRBJ2-6,CSATTHDSGANVLTF,TGCAGTGCTACAACCCACGACTCTGGGGCCAACGTCCTGACTTTC
TRBD2,TRBV6-1,many,TRBJ2-7,CASRTGLAGRGGYEQYF,TGTGCCAGCAGGACTGGACTAGCGGGGAGAGGAGGGTACGAGCAGTACTTC
-,TRBV6-1,-,TRBJ1-1,CASSVAGANTEAFF,TGTGCCAGCAGTGTAGCAGGAGCCAACACTGAAGCTTTCTTT
TRBD2,TRBV7-6,many,TRBJ2-5,CASSLGTSGVSPEYF,TGTGCCAGCAGCTTAGGCACTAGCGGGGTCTCCCCCGAGTACTTC
-,TRBV5-1,-,TRBJ2-1,CASKLGNNEQFF,TGCGCCAGCAAATTGGGTAACAATGAGCAGTTCTTC
-,TRBV10-1,-,TRBJ2-3,CASSVREDTQYF,TGCGCCAGCAGTGTTAGGGAGGATACGCAGTATTTT
-,TRBV11-3,-,TRBJ1-1,CASSLVWGWMNTEAFF,TGTGCCAGCAGCTTAGTGTGGGGGTGGATGAACACTGAAGCTTTCTTT
-,TRBV2,many,TRBJ1-5,CASSEAHSFSTLQHF,TGTGCCAGCAGTGAAGCGCACAGCTTCTCGACCCTCCAGCATTTT
-,TRBV2,-,TRBJ2-5,CAGTRGVVETQYF,TGTGCCGGCACTAGAGGGGTAGTGGAGACACAGTACTTC
TRBD1,TRBV4-2,-,TRBJ2-7,CASSERQGDSYEQYF,TGTGCCAGCAGCGAGAGACAGGGGGACTCCTACGAGCAGTACTTC
-,TRBV7-6,-,TRBJ2-1,CASSPCGDSYNEQFF,TGTGCCAGCAGCCCCTGCGGGGATTCCTACAATGAGCAGTTCTTC
-,TRBV20-1,many,TRBJ2-7,CSARDVLLYEQYF,TGCAGTGCTCGGGACGTACTGCTCTACGAGCAGTACTTC
TRBD1,TRBV5-1,-,TRBJ2-5,CASSRQGAMETQYF,TGCGCCAGCAGCCGTCAGGGGGCAATGGAGACCCAGTACTTC
-,TRBV9,few,TRBJ1-1,CASSVGGGTTEAFF,TGTGCCAGCAGCGTTGGGGGCGGGACAACTGAAGCTTTCTTT
TRBD1,TRBV5-1,-,TRBJ1-1,CASSLETGGLNTEAFF,TGCGCCAGCAGCTTGGAGACAGGGGGCCTGAACACTGAAGCTTTCTTT
-,TRBV7-7,many,TRBJ1-4,CASSSGQPGEKLFF,TGTGCTAGCAGCTCTGGACAGCCGGGGGAAAAACTGTTTTTT
TRBD1,TRBV6-4,many,TRBJ1-2,CASSPGGNYGYTF,TGTGCCAGCAGTCCAGGGGGTAACTATGGCTACACCTTC
-,TRBV29-1,-,TRBJ2-7,CSVEAGEDLYEQYF,TGCAGCGTTGAAGCCGGGGAGGACCTTTACGAGCAGTACTTC
TRBD1,TRBV7-7,-,TRBJ1-2,CASSRTGGYGYTF,TGTGCTAGCAGCCGGACAGGGGGCTATGGCTACACCTTC
-,TRBV7-2,-,TRBJ1-1,CASSYRTENTGAFF,TGTGCCAGCAGCTACCGGACAGAGAACACTGGAGCTTTCTTT
-,TRBV7-9,-,TRBJ2-7,CASRTAGSEQYF,TGTGCCAGCAGGACCGCCGGCTCCGAGCAGTACTTC
TRBD1,TRBV30,many,TRBJ2-2,CAWSTRQGAGELFF,TGTGCCTGGAGCACCCGTCAGGGGGCCGGGGAGCTGTTTTTT
-,TRBV29-1,-,TRBJ2-3,CSVVIAGTDTQYF,TGCAGCGTTGTGATAGCGGGCACAGATACGCAGTATTTT
-,TRBV5-6,-,TRBJ1-2,CASSGGGARYGYTF,TGTGCCAGCAGCGGGGGGGGAGCCCGATATGGCTACACTTTC
-,TRBV6-6,-,TRBJ1-1,CATYGMYTEAFF,TGTGCCACCTATGGTATGTACACTGAAGCTTTCTTT
-,TRBV5-1,many,TRBJ1-4,CASSLESVKTGGKLFF,TGCGCCAGCAGCTTGGAGTCAGTCAAAACGGGCGGGAAACTGTTTTTT
-,TRBV25-1,-,TRBJ1-1,CASSGWGITEAFF,TGTGCCAGCAGTGGGTGGGGTATCACTGAAGCTTTCTTT
TRBD2,TRBV7-6,many,TRBJ2-7,CASSPGTSGTYEQYF,TGTGCCAGCAGCCCGGGGACTAGCGGGACCTACGAGCAGTACTTC
TRBD1,TRBV6-2/TRBV6-3,-,TRBJ2-5,CTSSFHPGTGRMETQYF,TGTACCAGCAGTTTTCATCCAGGGACAGGGAGAATGGAGACCCAGTACTTC
TRBD2,TRBV5-1,-,TRBJ2-3,CAGSLPPTSGRADTQYF,TGCGCCGGCAGCTTACCTCCGACTAGCGGGAGAGCAGATACGCAGTATTTT